This T cell receptor beta chain was sequenced in a study of CD8 T cells in Susac syndrome. About 0.5 to 1 ug RNA was reverse transcribed with random hexamers. TCRdb reprocessed the immunoSEQ multiplex PCR reads with MiXCR, giving one entry per CDR3 protein. The top ten clones hold 0.24% of a sample with 69,000 or so distinct CDR3 sequences, about 95% of them seen once. This CDR3 spans 16 amino acids. The J segment lost 6 bases and the V segment lost 1 base, leaving 8 bases of the junction unmatched. Germline loops: CDR1 MGHRA, CDR2 YSYEKL. The clonotype comes from a human donor in good health. Source material: CD8+ T cells from PBMCs. V is TRBV4-1 and J is TRBJ2-1; the match to TRBD2 covers 8 bases. Written as DNA, the CDR3 is TGCGCCAGCAGCCAAGCTCGGGACGGGGGGGTCAATGAGCAGTTCTTC. Residues: CASSQARDGGVNEQFF.